This T cell receptor beta chain was sequenced during a study of T cell repertoires in cytomegalovirus infection (dated by TCRdb to 2018 to 2020). General notes on the study: Recently identified HLA-C-restricted CMV epitopes, whose presentation resists viral immunomodulation, were targeted by peptide stimulations together with well-studied HLA-B-restricted epitopes. Donor HLA type was relevant to the analysis, because carriage of CMV infection together with the matching HLA type was indicated by public TCR beta signatures.

On this clonotype itself: The clone's antigen remains unknown. Base qualities are not provided; no much larger clone lies one nucleotide away.

Broader findings and caveats from the paper: In both this cohort and an independent cohort of some 380 donors, the cumulative frequency of public TCR beta family members distinguished carriers of CMV infection plus the relevant HLA type. The ex vivo response was dominated by HLA-C-restricted CMV-specific TCR beta clonotypes, which also provided the single most frequent clonotype in two of eight donors.

The treatment or condition label here, explained by the study, means: in vitro stimulation with specific CMV peptide epitopes to enrich CMV-specific T cells. These reads were obtained on an Illumina HiSeq 1500. Using fastp trimming at Q25 and MiXCR clonotype assembly, TCRdb reanalyzed the public sequencing data and kept in-frame beta chains. CDR3 protein sequences are deduplicated, and each keeps its most common genes and DNA. Present in this sample are hundreds of thousands of distinct CDR3 sequences, roughly 36% of which were seen just once. Jointly, the top ten make up 15% to 20% of the sample. From its cysteine to its phenylalanine, the CDR3 spans 15 amino acids. The read is trimmed to its CDR3 DNA, 45 bases read in frame from base 1. V ends up 6 bases short and J 1 base short, with an unmatched junction base count of 6. Based on the germline V gene, the CDR1 and CDR2 sequences are MNHEY and SVGAGI.

Sample: cultured PBMCs, taken from culture after CMV antigen stimulation. The source of this sequence is a human donor in good health (CMV status not recorded). Some clones in this sample may be carry-over from other donors' samples. The V gene is TRBV6-5 and the J gene is TRBJ2-3, with 8 bases in between that match TRBD2. The DNA sequence follows: TGTGCCAGCAGACAAGCGGGGGCGCGCACAGATACGCAGTATTTT. Translation gives CASRQAGARTDTQYF.